Following are 24 T cell receptor beta chains from one sample sequenced in a study of cytomegalovirus exposure and HLA in healthy donors. Profiling relied on immunoSEQ multiplex PCR, and the TCRdb table lists in-frame clones only, not all of them. The sample carries 100,000 to 150,000 clones, 94% recorded once. Sequencing input: PBMCs. The receptors derive from a woman in her late teens or twenties in good health and CMV-seronegative.

The chain links TRBV28 to TRBJ1-5; D gene unclear. CDR1 is MDHEN and CDR2 is SYDVKM in the germline V gene. CDR3 size: 14 residues. V shed 6 bases and J shed 3 bases, with 12 bases lying between them. CDR3 amino acids: CASRGGHFNQPQHF. The CDR3 bases are TGTGCCAGCAGAGGCGGCCATTTCAATCAGCCCCAGCATTTT. The complete variable domain, with remaining parts taken from reference TRBV28 and TRBJ1-5, reads DVKVTQSSRYLVKRTGEKVFLECVQDMDHENMFWYRQDPGLGLRLIYFSYDVKMKEKGDIPEGYSVSREKKERFSLILESASTNQTSMYLCASRGGHFNQPQHFGDGTRLSIL.

The rearrangement joins TRBV6-4 to TRBJ1-5; TRBD1 is a possible D gene (5 bases). CDR1 is MRHNA, CDR2 SNTAGT, per germline. Trimming took 6 bases from V and 0 from J, leaving 27 bases between them. The CDR3 consists of 20 residues. CDR3 sequence: CASSPDPGRWTLYSNQPQHF. CDR3 coding DNA: TGTGCCAGCAGCCCCGATCCTGGACGGTGGACACTTTATAGCAATCAGCCCCAGCATTTT.

This rearrangement joins TRBV10-3 to TRBJ1-2; no clear D. Germline V gene lookup returns CDR1 ENHRY and CDR2 SYGVKD. This CDR3 spans 16 amino acids. V gave up 4 bases and J gave up 0 bases, with 15 bases separating them. CDR3 in DNA: TGTGCCATCAGTGCGGCGGGCCAGACTTCTAACTATGGCTACACCTTC. Translating it yields CAISAAGQTSNYGYTF.

This chain joins TRBV7-9 and TRBJ2-5; unclear D gene. From germline, CDR1 is SEHNR and CDR2 FQNEAQ (reference sequence). Trimming removed 6 bases at V and 2 bases at J, with 19 bases between. This CDR3 comprises 16 residues. CDR3 residues: CASSPESAARQETQYF. The DNA for the CDR3 is TGTGCCAGCAGTCCTGAAAGCGCGGCGAGGCAAGAGACCCAGTACTTC.

The rearrangement uses TRBV2 and TRBJ1-2, with TRBD1 as a possible D gene (5 bases). V was pared by 4 bases and J by 8 bases, with 17 bases between. The germline gives CDR1 SNHLY, CDR2 FYNNEI. CDR3 size: 14 residues. The CDR3 is CASSVLRGAGGYTF. Here the CDR3 DNA reads TGTGCCAGCAGTGTCTTGAGGGGCGCGGGAGGCTACACCTTC.

This clone was detected once. The chain employs TRBV6-5 and TRBJ1-6, with TRBD1 identical over 7 bases. V lost 6 bases and J lost 10; bases outside the gene matches: 6. The CDR3 is 13 residues long. CDR1 and CDR2 from the germline V gene are MNHEY and SVGAGI. CDR3 sequence reads: CASRDRVWSPLHF. CDR3 in DNA: TGTGCCAGCAGAGACAGGGTATGGTCACCCCTCCACTTT.

This chain links TRBV6-1 with TRBJ1-2, with unresolved D. The CDR3 has 13 residues. Deletions cut 5 bases from V and 0 bases from J, with 7 bases between. From germline, CDR1 is MNHNS and CDR2 SASEGT. Written as DNA, the CDR3 is TGTGCCAGCAGTCGAGCCTCTAACTATGGCTACACCTTC. Encoded protein: CASSRASNYGYTF.

This chain uses TRBV2 with TRBJ1-2; possible D gene TRBD1, 5 bases. Germline CDR1 is SNHLY and CDR2 is FYNNEI. This CDR3 region has 15 residues. V was clipped by 0 bases and J by 3 bases, with 11 bases between them. Here the CDR3 reads CASSEAGQGDYGYTF. In nucleotides, the CDR3 is TGTGCCAGCAGTGAAGCGGGGCAGGGTGACTATGGCTACACCTTC.

This chain connects TRBV5-6 to TRBJ1-5; no clear D gene. There are 14 residues in the CDR3. Germline lookup yields CDR1 SGHDT and CDR2 YYEEEE. V lost 1 base and J 4 bases, leaving 9 bases between the germline ends. For the CDR3, the DNA is TGTGCCAGCAGCTTGCTGGCAGATAATCAGCCCCAGCATTTT. Translated, it gives CASSLLADNQPQHF.

The chain carries TRBV7-9 and TRBJ2-7; 14 bases map to TRBD2. Germline CDR1 is SEHNR and CDR2 is FQNEAQ (reference sequence). This CDR3 is 16 amino acids long. V was pared by 1 base and J by 3 bases, with 2 bases of the junction left unmatched. Here the CDR3 DNA reads TGTGCCAGCAGCTTAGGGGGACTAGCGGGAGACTACGAGCAGTACTTC. It codes for CASSLGGLAGDYEQYF. Together with reference TRBV7-9 and TRBJ2-7, the CDR3 gives the full variable domain: DTGVSQNPRHKITKRGQNVTFRCDPISEHNRLYWYRQTLGQGPEFLTYFQNEAQLEKSRLLSDRFSAERPKGSFSTLEIQRTEQGDSAMYLCASSLGGLAGDYEQYFGPGTRLTVT.

V usage is TRBV7-8 and J usage is TRBJ2-1; 7 nucleotides align to TRBD2. The germline V gene has CDR1 SGHVS and CDR2 FQNEAQ. After removal of 0 bases from V and 2 bases from J, the junction contained 4 bases not matched to a gene. This CDR3 contains 16 residues. The CDR3: CASSLAIAGTYNEQFF. The DNA for the CDR3 is TGTGCCAGCAGCTTAGCCATAGCGGGTACCTACAATGAGCAGTTCTTC.

This chain links TRBV19 with TRBJ1-3, with 7 bases fitting TRBD1. The junction had 10 bases not matched to a gene; V was cut back by 6 bases and J by 2 bases. This CDR3 has 16 amino acids. The germline gives CDR1 LNHDA, CDR2 SQIVND (reference sequence). As DNA, the CDR3 is TGTGCCAGTAGAATACCGTCACAGGGGACTGGAAACACCATATATTTT. Amino acid sequence: CASRIPSQGTGNTIYF.

This chain joins TRBV10-3 and TRBJ1-1; 8 nucleotides match TRBD1. The CDR3 is made up of 15 amino acids. Unmatched junction bases numbered 13, after V lost 10 bases and J lost 3 bases. Germline loops: CDR1 ENHRY, CDR2 SYGVKD. Written as DNA, the CDR3 is TGTGCCACTGGACAGGGTCCTTTAGTCGACACTGAAGCTTTCTTT. Its protein is CATGQGPLVDTEAFF.

This chain links TRBV5-1 with TRBJ2-7, with a possible D match to TRBD2 (6 bases). Trimming cost V 0 bases and J 4 bases, with 17 bases left between them. The CDR3 runs to 16 residues. Germline assignment: CDR1 SGHRS and CDR2 YFSETQ. The CDR3 DNA follows: TGCGCCAGCAGCTTGGGGTCGACTAGTTTCTTTTACGAGCAGTACTTC. As protein: CASSLGSTSFFYEQYF.

The genes are TRBV6-6 and TRBJ1-1; 7 bases align to TRBD1. The J segment lost 4 bases and the V segment lost 6 bases, leaving 11 bases of the junction unmatched. CDR1 and CDR2 from the germline V gene are MNHNY and SVGAGI (reference sequence). This CDR3 region has 15 residues. This CDR3 is CASSLTGALVTEAFF. The CDR3 bases are TGTGCCAGCAGCCTTACAGGGGCTCTCGTCACTGAAGCTTTCTTT.

The chain recombines TRBV7-9 with TRBJ1-1, with D maybe TRBD1 (5 bases). There are 13 residues in the CDR3. CDR1 is SEHNR, CDR2 FQNEAQ, per germline (reference sequence). V was cut by 8 bases and J by 4 bases, with 14 bases left in between. CDR3 coding DNA: TGTGCCAGCCTAGGGGACTTTCGCACTGAAGCTTTCTTT. Its translation is CASLGDFRTEAFF.

This clone was found once. The chain is built from TRBV4-1 and TRBJ1-1, with D possibly being TRBD1 (6 bases). This CDR3 is built from 14 residues. V was pared by 3 bases and J by 6 bases, with 14 bases between. The germline CDR1 and CDR2 sequences are MGHRA and YSYEKL. As DNA, the CDR3 is TGCGCCAGCAGCCATGACTTGACAGGCTCTGAAGCTTTCTTT. Translation gives CASSHDLTGSEAFF.

The chain recombines TRBV6-5 with TRBJ2-2; D possibly corresponds to TRBD1 (6 bases). CDR1 is MNHEY, CDR2 SVGAGI, per germline. The CDR3 runs to 15 residues. The V end lost 4 bases, the J end lost 0 bases, and 9 bases lay between the germline ends. CDR3 in amino acids: CASSLWTANTGELFF. The CDR3 DNA sequence: TGTGCCAGCAGTTTGTGGACAGCGAACACCGGGGAGCTGTTTTTT.

This clone is a singleton in its sample. The V gene is TRBV6-5, the J gene TRBJ1-4; D is unclear. The CDR3 contains 14 residues. CDR1 is MNHEY, CDR2 SVGAGI, per germline. V dropped 6 bases and J dropped 6 bases, with 14 bases sitting between them. CDR3 loop: CASSSHSYHEKLFF. CDR3 nucleotides: TGTGCCAGCAGCTCCCATTCCTATCATGAAAAACTGTTTTTT.

This chain joins TRBV9 and TRBJ2-1, with 7 bases identical to TRBD2. Trimming took 4 bases from V and 6 from J; bases not matched to a gene: 1. This CDR3 is built from 12 residues. Germline CDR1 and CDR2: SGDLS and YYNGEE. CDR3 coding DNA: TGTGCCAGCAGCTCTAGCGGCAATGAGCAGTTCTTC. Encoded protein: CASSSSGNEQFF.

The genes are TRBV28 and TRBJ2-2; the match to TRBD1 covers 10 bases. V dropped 4 bases and J dropped 6; count of bases not matched to a gene: 8. Germline assignment: CDR1 MDHEN and CDR2 SYDVKM. This CDR3 is built from 16 residues. The CDR3 protein is CASSSPGQGPSGELFF. In DNA form, the CDR3 reads TGTGCCAGCAGTTCCCCGGGACAGGGGCCCTCCGGGGAGCTGTTTTTT.

This clone was found once. This sequence joins TRBV19 and TRBJ1-1, with a weak D call TRBD1 (5 bases). CDR1 LNHDA and CDR2 SQIVND come from the germline V gene (reference sequence). The CDR3 covers 11 residues. Between the trimmed V and J ends, which lost 9 bases and 1 base, there was a span of 6 bases. The CDR3 is CASDRNTEAFF. The CDR3 bases are TGTGCCAGCGACAGGAACACTGAAGCTTTCTTT. The variable domain in full, completed from reference TRBV19 and TRBJ1-1, reads DGGITQSPKYLFRKEGQNVTLSCEQNLNHDAMYWYRQDPGQGLRLIYYSQIVNDFQKGDIAEGYSVSREKKESFPLTVTSAQKNPTAFYLCASDRNTEAFFGQGTRLTVV.

This rearrangement joins TRBV6-1 to TRBJ1-2, with TRBD1 identical over 8 bases. With 6 bases clipped from V and 6 bases from J, the junction kept 12 bases outside the gene matches. This CDR3 is built from 15 residues. Germline loops: CDR1 MNHNS, CDR2 SASEGT. The CDR3 protein is CASRTGPDRANGYTF. DNA of the CDR3: TGTGCCAGCAGGACCGGACCGGACAGGGCCAATGGCTACACCTTC.

The rearrangement links TRBV18 to TRBJ2-1; TRBD1 is a possible D gene (5 bases). CDR1 is KGHSH and CDR2 is LQKENI in the germline V gene. V was clipped by 1 base and J by 2 bases, with 9 bases between them. CDR3 length equals 15 residues. CDR3 sequence: CASSPQSGTYNEQFF. In DNA, the CDR3 is TGTGCCAGCTCACCACAATCAGGGACCTACAATGAGCAGTTCTTC.